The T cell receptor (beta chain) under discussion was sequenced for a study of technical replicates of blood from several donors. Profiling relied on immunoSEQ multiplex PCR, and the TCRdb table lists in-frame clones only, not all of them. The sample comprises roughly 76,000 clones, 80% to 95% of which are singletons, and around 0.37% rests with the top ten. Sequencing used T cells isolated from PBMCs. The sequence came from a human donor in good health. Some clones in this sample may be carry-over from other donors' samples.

The CDR3 nucleotides are TGTGCCAGCAGCTTAAGGTCAGGGACAGGAAACACCATATATTTT. This sequence encodes CASSLRSGTGNTIYF. The rearrangement uses TRBV11-2 and TRBJ1-3; D might be TRBD1 (6 bases). Germline V CDR1 and CDR2: SGHAT, FQNNGV. With 2 bases removed from V and 4 bases from J, the gap between germline ends came to 12 bases. The CDR3 loop spans 15 amino acids.